The clone carrying this T cell receptor beta chain was picked up many times. This entry comes from a study of T cell repertoires in cytomegalovirus infection. Each CDR3 protein gets one entry after TCRdb re-called the reads with MiXCR. The sample lists some 300,000 distinct CDR3 sequences, 17% occurring once. There are 17 residues in the CDR3. Trimming took off 3 bases at V and 6 bases at J, with 22 bases between the two ends. Germline-derived CDR1 and CDR2 are SGHTA and FQGNSA. The sequenced material came from PBMCs. The chain is built from TRBV7-2 and TRBJ2-3; possible D gene TRBD1, 6 bases. This sequence was found in a human donor in good health (CMV status not recorded). Some clones in this sample may be carry-over from other donors' samples. The CDR3 is CASSFPRDTQNWDTQYF. In nucleotides, the CDR3 is TGTGCCAGCAGCTTCCCTCGGGACACCCAAAATTGGGATACGCAGTATTTT. The full variable domain, in which reference TRBV7-2 and TRBJ2-3 provide the parts outside the CDR3, is GAGVSQSPSNKVTEKGKDVELRCDPISGHTALYWYRQSLGQGLEFLIYFQGNSAPDKSGLPSDRFSAERTGGSVSTLTIQRTQQEDSAVYLCASSFPRDTQNWDTQYFGPGTRLTVL.